Listed here are 31 T cell receptor beta chains from one sample, sequenced in a study of T cell changes during pregnancy in multiple sclerosis. The repertoire was sequenced with immunoSEQ multiplex PCR; TCRdb's copy has only in-frame clones and lacks some. Of around 25,000 clones listed, around nine tenths are singletons. The input for sequencing was CD8+ T cells from peripheral blood mononuclear cells, taken in the second trimester of pregnancy. Receptors originate from a female donor with multiple sclerosis, enrolled in a pregnancy study.

The chain couples TRBV5-8 to TRBJ2-1; 9 bases map to TRBD1. The CDR3 loop spans 16 amino acids. Trimming took 5 bases from V and 8 from J; bases not matched to a gene: 14. CDR1 is SGHTS, CDR2 YDEGEE, per germline. The CDR3 here is CASRRSGTGLIDEQFF. The CDR3 DNA is TGTGCCAGCAGGAGGTCCGGGACAGGGTTAATCGATGAGCAGTTCTTC.

This chain links TRBV6-5 with TRBJ1-5; D is unresolved. CDR1 and CDR2 from the germline V gene are MNHEY and SVGAGI. Trimming cost V 4 bases and J 4 bases, with 14 bases left between them. This CDR3 has 15 amino acids. This CDR3 reads CASSLYSNRNQPQHF. In DNA form, the CDR3 reads TGTGCCAGCAGTTTGTACAGTAACCGGAATCAGCCCCAGCATTTT.

The V call is TRBV30, the J call TRBJ1-5; D is unclear. V lost 0 bases and J 4 bases, leaving 4 bases between the germline ends. The CDR3 contains 12 residues. Per the germline V gene, CDR1 is GTSNPN and CDR2 is SVGIG (reference sequence). The CDR3 coding sequence is TGTGCCTGGAGTGTACTAAATCAGCCCCAGCATTTT. Its translation: CAWSVLNQPQHF. Full variable domain (rest looked up from reference TRBV30 and TRBJ1-5): SQTIHQWPATLVQPVGSPLSLECTVEGTSNPNLYWYRQAAGRGLQLLFYSVGIGQISSEVPQNLSASRPQDRQFILSSKKLLLSDSGFYLCAWSVLNQPQHFGDGTRLSIL.

This chain joins TRBV28 and TRBJ1-1, with TRBD1 as a possible D gene (6 bases). The CDR3 extends over 15 amino acids. With 3 bases removed from V and 1 base from J, the gap between germline ends came to 12 bases. CDR1 is MDHEN, CDR2 SYDVKM, per germline. The DNA of the CDR3 is TGTGCCAGCAGTTTCTCAGGGGCGACGAACACTGAAGCTTTCTTT. Translation: CASSFSGATNTEAFF.

The chain employs TRBV6-5 and TRBJ2-3; tentatively, D is TRBD1 (6 bases). CDR1 and CDR2 (germline): MNHEY, SVGAGI. Trimming removed 5 bases at V and 4 bases at J, with 13 bases between. This CDR3 is 14 amino acids long. CDR3 in amino acids: CASSSTGGPDTQYF. CDR3 bases: TGTGCCAGCAGTAGCACTGGGGGCCCAGATACGCAGTATTTT.

The genes are TRBV6-5 and TRBJ1-4, with 7 positions matching TRBD1. The CDR3 loop spans 13 amino acids. V shed 6 bases and J 8 bases; nucleotides not matched to a gene: 6. Looked up from germline, CDR1 is MNHEY and CDR2 is SVGAGI. The CDR3 reads CASSDRVGEKLFF. CDR3 nucleotide sequence: TGTGCCAGCAGCGACAGGGTAGGGGAAAAACTGTTTTTT.

This clone was seen a single time. The rearrangement joins TRBV4-2 to TRBJ2-1; tentatively, D is TRBD2 (5 bases). The V end lost 5 bases, the J end lost 15 bases, and 20 bases lay between the germline ends. In germline, CDR1 is LGHNA, CDR2 YNFKEQ. The CDR3 loop spans 13 amino acids. The CDR3 DNA sequence: TGTGCCAGCAGCTTCCCCCCCGGGATCAAAGTGTTCTTC. Residues: CASSFPPGIKVFF.

This chain connects TRBV30 to TRBJ1-1, with 9 bases matching TRBD1. CDR1 GTSNPN and CDR2 SVGIG come from the germline V gene (reference sequence). The V segment lost 2 bases and the J segment 5 bases; nucleotides outside the gene matches: 6. The CDR3 is made up of 14 amino acids. CDR3 protein: CAWSWGTGITEAFF. CDR3 nucleotide sequence: TGTGCCTGGAGTTGGGGGACAGGGATAACTGAAGCTTTCTTT.

The V call is TRBV30, the J call TRBJ1-6; D might be TRBD1 (5 bases). Trimming shortened V by 0 bases and J by 5 bases, and 11 bases separated the two germline ends. CDR1 is GTSNPN, CDR2 SVGIG, per germline (reference sequence). The CDR3 runs to 15 residues. The CDR3 nucleotides read TGTGCCTGGAGTGTTAGTCAGGGCGATAATTCACCCCTCCACTTT. Protein product: CAWSVSQGDNSPLHF.

This sequence joins TRBV4-2 and TRBJ2-3; TRBD2 aligns across 10 bases. Germline assignment: CDR1 LGHNA and CDR2 YNFKEQ. The length of the CDR3 is 17 residues. V was clipped by 3 bases and J by 0 bases; unmatched bases: 6. This CDR3 reads CASSHQRGGTSTDTQYF. In DNA, the CDR3 is TGTGCCAGCAGCCACCAGCGGGGGGGGACTAGCACAGATACGCAGTATTTT.

As for this clone: An end of the junction does not agree with germline; a read error may underlie this. This rearrangement joins TRBV5-5 to TRBJ2-7; TRBD1 matches 9 bases. Germline V gives CDR1 SGHKS, CDR2 YYEKEE (reference sequence). The CDR3 is 15 residues long. The CDR3 DNA reads as TGCGCCAGCAGCCTCCACAGGGGGCTCGCCTACGAGCAGTACTTC. It encodes CASSLHRGLAYEQYF.

The CDR3 bases are TGTGCCAGCAGCCCCATTGGACAACTGAACACTGAAGCTTTCTTT. Its translation: CASSPIGQLNTEAFF. The V and J genes are TRBV27 and TRBJ1-1, with D perhaps TRBD1 (5 bases). V lost 6 bases, J lost 0 bases, and 14 bases lay in between. Germline lookup yields CDR1 MNHEY and CDR2 SMNVEV (reference sequence). The CDR3 contains 15 residues.

The count of this clone is one. The CDR3 DNA reads as TGTGCCAGCGGGCTCGGCGCCTATGCCAACGAGCAGTACTTC. As protein: CASGLGAYANEQYF. This chain uses TRBV7-6 with TRBJ2-7; D is ambiguous. CDR3 length: 14 amino acids. V lost 8 bases and J lost 5, with 19 bases in between. The germline gives CDR1 SGHVS, CDR2 FNYEAQ. The full variable domain, in which reference TRBV7-6 and TRBJ2-7 provide the parts outside the CDR3, is GAGVSQSPRYKVTKRGQDVALRCDPISGHVSLYWYRQALGQGPEFLTYFNYEAQQDKSGLPNDRFSAERPEGSISTLTIQRTEQRDSAMYRCASGLGAYANEQYFGPGTRLTVT.

This chain connects TRBV30 to TRBJ1-5; tentative D call: TRBD1 (6 bases). CDR1 and CDR2 (germline): GTSNPN, SVGIG (reference sequence). CDR3 size: 14 residues. The V end was cut by 5 bases, the J end by 4 bases, with 15 bases between. This CDR3 reads CAWGRQEQNQPQHF. The CDR3 DNA sequence: TGTGCCTGGGGGAGACAGGAGCAGAATCAGCCCCAGCATTTT.

This chain joins TRBV4-3 and TRBJ2-6, with D maybe TRBD1 (5 bases). Trimming took 0 bases from V and 2 from J, leaving 14 bases between them. The germline V gene has CDR1 LGHNA and CDR2 YSLEER. This CDR3 is built from 18 residues. Here the CDR3 DNA reads TGCGCCAGCAGCCAAGAGGGGCCAGGGATCACTGGGGCCAACGTCCTGACTTTC. As protein: CASSQEGPGITGANVLTF.

The chain is built from TRBV2 and TRBJ2-1, with 7 nucleotides matching TRBD2. CDR1 SNHLY and CDR2 FYNNEI come from the germline V gene. Losses at the gene ends were 7 bases for V and 3 bases for J; bases not matched to a gene: 9. This CDR3 is built from 15 residues. The CDR3 DNA follows: TGTGCCAGCAAAGGTGGGGGGGTTTACTACAATGAGCAGTTCTTC. Translating it yields CASKGGGVYYNEQFF.

The rearrangement joins TRBV19 to TRBJ1-5, with 9 bases that match TRBD1. The CDR3 runs to 19 residues. Per the germline V gene, CDR1 is LNHDA and CDR2 is SQIVND (reference sequence). Germline trimming cut 5 bases from V and 0 bases from J; bases unmatched to any gene: 14. DNA of the CDR3: TGTGCCAGTAGTGAACAGGGGGCGCAGGGGGGGTATAGCAATCAGCCCCAGCATTTT. It is translated as CASSEQGAQGGYSNQPQHF.

The chain links TRBV13 to TRBJ2-6, with D possibly TRBD2 on 6 matching bases. Germline V gene lookup returns CDR1 PRHDT and CDR2 FYEKMQ (reference sequence). This CDR3 has 17 amino acids. The V end lost 4 bases, the J end lost 6 bases, and 19 bases lay between the germline ends. The CDR3 region is CASSSPRQGLKANVLTF. CDR3 nucleotides: TGTGCCAGCAGCTCCCCTCGGCAGGGACTTAAGGCCAACGTCCTGACTTTC.

This rearrangement joins TRBV7-2 to TRBJ1-1, with D uncertain. The CDR3 totals 14 residues. Germline V lookup: CDR1 SGHTA, CDR2 FQGNSA. The ends were cut back, 4 bases at V and 7 bases at J, with 16 bases in the middle. The CDR3 here is CASSSNPGLYEAFF. CDR3 DNA sequence: TGTGCCAGCAGCTCGAACCCCGGGTTGTATGAAGCTTTCTTT.

This chain joins TRBV18 and TRBJ1-1, with TRBD1 matching over 7 bases. Losses at the gene ends were 3 bases for V and 11 bases for J; bases not matched to a gene: 9. In germline, CDR1 is KGHSH, CDR2 LQKENI. The length of the CDR3 is 13 residues. CDR3 nucleotide sequence: TGTGCCAGCTCACCCCTAGACAGGGATGGGGCTTTCTTT. Encoded protein: CASSPLDRDGAFF. Full variable domain (rest looked up from reference TRBV18 and TRBJ1-1): NAGVMQNPRHLVRRRGQEARLRCSPMKGHSHVYWYRQLPEEGLKFMVYLQKENIIDESGMPKERFSAEFPKEGPSILRIQQVVRGDSAAYFCASSPLDRDGAFFGQGTRLTVV.

The chain is built from TRBV9 and TRBJ1-4, with 8 bases lining up with TRBD1. V dropped 2 bases and J dropped 7; count of bases not matched to a gene: 7. Germline V gene sequence: CDR1 SGDLS, CDR2 YYNGEE. The CDR3 sequence is 15 residues long. CDR3 sequence (DNA): TGTGCCAGCAGCGTCACAGGGGGGGAAAGTGAAAAACTGTTTTTT. Translated: CASSVTGGESEKLFF. The variable domain in full, with the rest retrieved from reference TRBV9 and TRBJ1-4, is DSGVTQTPKHLITATGQRVTLRCSPRSGDLSVYWYQQSLDQGLQFLIQYYNGEERAKGNILERFSAQQFPDLHSELNLSSLELGDSALYFCASSVTGGESEKLFFGSGTQLSVL.

The genes are TRBV2 and TRBJ2-5, with 8 bases lining up with TRBD2. From germline, CDR1 is SNHLY and CDR2 FYNNEI. The CDR3 runs to 14 residues. V lost 3 bases to trimming and J lost 4 bases; unmatched junction nucleotides: 4. The DNA for the CDR3 is TGTGCCAGCAGTGATTGGACTAGCCGAGAGACCCAGTACTTC. Translating it yields CASSDWTSRETQYF.

The chain recombines TRBV11-2 with TRBJ1-1; the D gene is possibly TRBD1 (5 bases). CDR3 length equals 14 residues. Germline V gives CDR1 SGHAT, CDR2 FQNNGV. Trimming took off 3 bases at V and 0 bases at J, with 8 bases between the two ends. The CDR3 DNA reads as TGTGCCAGCAGCTTCCAGGGTTTGAACACTGAAGCTTTCTTT. This gives the protein CASSFQGLNTEAFF.

The chain joins TRBV30 to TRBJ1-4; tentatively, D is TRBD1 (6 bases). V was shortened by 2 bases and J by 5 bases, with 15 bases between the two germline ends. The germline CDR1 and CDR2 sequences are GTSNPN and SVGIG (reference sequence). The CDR3 is 15 amino acids. CDR3: CAWSPGQGINEKLFF. The DNA of the CDR3 is TGTGCCTGGAGTCCGGGGCAGGGGATAAATGAAAAACTGTTTTTT.

This clone came up once. The chain links TRBV9 to TRBJ1-2; D perhaps matches TRBD1 (6 bases). Trimming pared 4 bases from V and 3 bases from J, leaving 13 bases between. Looked up from germline, CDR1 is SGDLS and CDR2 is YYNGEE. This CDR3 spans 14 amino acids. In DNA, the CDR3 is TGTGCCAGCAGCCCTGGGGGCCGTGACTATGGCTACACCTTC. As protein: CASSPGGRDYGYTF.

The V and J genes are TRBV11-2 and TRBJ2-3; maybe TRBD2 (5 bases). This CDR3 contains 15 residues. Germline CDR1 reads SGHAT; CDR2 reads FQNNGV. The ends were cut back, 4 bases at V and 5 bases at J, with 16 bases in the middle. The CDR3 is CASSYGVAKGDTQYF. The CDR3 bases are TGTGCCAGCAGCTACGGGGTCGCGAAGGGAGATACGCAGTATTTT.

The chain combines TRBV28 with TRBJ1-1, with a possible D match to TRBD1 (5 bases). CDR3 length equals 15 residues. CDR1 is MDHEN and CDR2 is SYDVKM in the germline V gene. V was shortened by 6 bases and J by 3 bases, with 17 bases between the two germline ends. The CDR3 bases are TGTGCCAGCAGCTTTCTTCTCAGGGAAGACACTGAAGCTTTCTTT. Amino acid sequence: CASSFLLREDTEAFF.

The chain employs TRBV12-5 and TRBJ2-2, with a weak D call TRBD2 (6 bases). Germline CDR1 reads LGHNT; CDR2 reads FRNRAP. This CDR3 has 18 residues. V lost 5 bases and J lost 4, with 23 bases in between. CDR3: CASGQEPEGWIGTGELFF. The CDR3 DNA is TGTGCTAGTGGTCAGGAGCCGGAGGGCTGGATTGGCACCGGGGAGCTGTTTTTT.

V usage is TRBV7-3 and J usage is TRBJ1-1; 8 bases are a match to TRBD1. Germline lookup yields CDR1 SGHTA and CDR2 FQGTGA. The CDR3 contains 16 residues. J lost 2 bases, V lost 5 bases, and 10 bases had no gene match. CDR3 amino acids: CASSLRGLPVNTEAFF. The DNA of the CDR3 is TGTGCCAGCAGCCTCAGGGGGCTACCAGTAAACACTGAAGCTTTCTTT.

This clone was detected once. The rearrangement joins TRBV4-1 to TRBJ2-2; no clear D gene. This CDR3 contains 16 residues. V was shortened by 1 base and J by 5 bases, with 14 bases between the two germline ends. Germline loops: CDR1 MGHRA, CDR2 YSYEKL. CDR3: CASSQVPWAGTGELFF. As DNA, the CDR3 is TGCGCCAGCAGCCAAGTACCCTGGGCAGGAACCGGGGAGCTGTTTTTT.

The CDR3 sequence is CASSLGLAGGLNEQFF. CDR3 DNA sequence: TGCGCCAGCAGCCTGGGACTAGCGGGGGGGCTCAATGAGCAGTTCTTC. This rearrangement joins TRBV5-1 to TRBJ2-1; the match to TRBD2 covers 16 bases. After removal of 4 bases from V and 6 bases from J, the junction contained 4 bases not matched to a gene. This CDR3 contains 16 residues. Germline CDR1 and CDR2: SGHRS and YFSETQ.